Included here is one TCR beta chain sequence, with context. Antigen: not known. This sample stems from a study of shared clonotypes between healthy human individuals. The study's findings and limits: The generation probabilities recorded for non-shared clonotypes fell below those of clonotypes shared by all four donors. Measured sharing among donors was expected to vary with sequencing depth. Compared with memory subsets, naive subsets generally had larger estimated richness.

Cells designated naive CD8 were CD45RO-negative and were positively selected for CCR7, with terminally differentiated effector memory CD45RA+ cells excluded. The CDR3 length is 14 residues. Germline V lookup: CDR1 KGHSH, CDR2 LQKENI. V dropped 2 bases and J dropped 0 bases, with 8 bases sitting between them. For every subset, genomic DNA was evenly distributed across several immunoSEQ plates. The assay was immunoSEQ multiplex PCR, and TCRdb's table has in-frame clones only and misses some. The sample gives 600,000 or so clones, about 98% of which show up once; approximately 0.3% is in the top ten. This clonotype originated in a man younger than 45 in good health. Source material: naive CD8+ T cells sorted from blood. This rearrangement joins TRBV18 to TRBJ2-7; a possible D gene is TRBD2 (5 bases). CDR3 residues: CASSPGSGSYEQYF. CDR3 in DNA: TGTGCCAGCTCACCAGGGAGCGGCTCCTACGAGCAGTACTTC.